What follows are 23 T cell receptor beta chains derived from one specimen sequenced in a study of regulatory T cells in long-lasting Graves disease (dated by TCRdb to 2020 to 2022). Libraries were constructed by multiplex PCR. The listed sequencing device is Illumina HiSeq 4000. To build TCR beta libraries, CDR3 regions were amplified by Arm-PCR using iRepertoire HTBI primers. The public reads were reanalyzed by TCRdb: fastp trimming at Q25, MiXCR alignment, in-frame beta chains only. Every CDR3 protein is listed once, alongside the most common genes and DNA of its rows. The table for this sample lists roughly 560,000 distinct CDR3 sequences; more than 10% of them were counted only once. The top ten clones comprise 7.5% to 9% of the sample. According to the study, the label for this sample's time point signals: newly diagnosed GD, antithyroid drugs for less than 3 months. RNA was extracted from PBMCs in TRIzol for both TCR sequencing and RNA sequencing.

These data were likewise used in another study, on T cells in Graves' hyperthyroidism and ophthalmopathy.

Sequences were derived from peripheral blood mononuclear cells (PBMCs), sampled at new diagnosis, from a patient treated with antithyroid drugs. These receptors originate from a woman aged 25 to 39 with Graves disease. Donor details come from another sample of the same person, matched by shared clones.

This clonotype was observed at least ten times. The V gene is TRBV6-5, the J gene TRBJ2-1, with 9 bases that match TRBD1. Germline-derived CDR1 and CDR2 are MNHEY and SVGAGI. The CDR3 consists of 15 residues. V was pared by 4 bases and J by 7 bases, with 8 bases of the junction left unmatched. In DNA form, the CDR3 reads TGTGCCAGCAGTTTACAGGGGGCGTCTCGAAATGAGCAGTTCTTC. This gives the protein CASSLQGASRNEQFF.

The chain combines TRBV19 with TRBJ2-1, with 11 nucleotides matching TRBD2. The germline V gene has CDR1 LNHDA and CDR2 SQIVND (reference sequence). With 4 bases clipped from V and 4 bases from J, the junction kept 6 bases outside the gene matches. The CDR3 has 16 residues. The CDR3 spells CASSKYGTSGYNEQFF. Written as DNA, the CDR3 is TGTGCCAGTAGTAAATACGGGACTAGCGGTTACAATGAGCAGTTCTTC. Variable domain in full (rest from reference TRBV19 and TRBJ2-1): DGGITQSPKYLFRKEGQNVTLSCEQNLNHDAMYWYRQDPGQGLRLIYYSQIVNDFQKGDIAEGYSVSREKKESFPLTVTSAQKNPTAFYLCASSKYGTSGYNEQFFGPGTRLTVL.

This clonotype was observed many times. This sequence joins TRBV9 and TRBJ2-1; 7 bases line up with TRBD1. This CDR3 is 16 amino acids long. Germline V gives CDR1 SGDLS, CDR2 YYNGEE. After removal of 3 bases from V and 1 base from J, the junction contained 7 bases not matched to a gene. CDR3 nucleotide sequence: TGTGCCAGCAGCGCCTCCGGGACAGTATCCTACAATGAGCAGTTCTTC. As protein: CASSASGTVSYNEQFF.

This clonotype was seen repeatedly, ten times or more. The chain joins TRBV10-3 to TRBJ2-7; either TRBD1 or TRBD2 may fit D (5 bases each). Looked up from germline, CDR1 is ENHRY and CDR2 is SYGVKD. Trimming removed 4 bases at V and 3 bases at J, with 10 bases between. The CDR3 covers 13 residues. CDR3 amino acids: CAISAGTNYEQYF. The CDR3 nucleotides read TGTGCCATCAGTGCCGGGACCAACTACGAGCAGTACTTC.

To note about this clonotype: Given a much more abundant clone one base away, this may be a read error. The chain is built from TRBV7-8 and TRBJ2-7; D possibly corresponds to TRBD2 (6 bases). From germline, CDR1 is SGHVS and CDR2 FQNEAQ. The CDR3 consists of 13 residues. The CDR3 nucleotides are TGTGCCAGCAGTTTTGAGAGGGGAGGCGAGAAGTACTTC. It specifies CASSFERGGEKYF.

This clonotype was seen a few times. J is TRBJ1-5 and V is TRBV12-3 or TRBV12-4, with TRBD1 matching over 7 bases. Losses at the gene ends were 10 bases for V and 2 bases for J; bases not matched to a gene: 5. CDR3 length: 13 residues. The CDR3, as DNA: TGTGCCACCAACAGGGGAGGCAATCAGCCCCAGCATTTT. Translated: CATNRGGNQPQHF.

On this clonotype: A much larger clonotype is one base distant, so this may be a read error. The CDR3 coding sequence is TGTGCCAGCAGCCGGACTAGCGACTACAATGAGCAGTTCTTC. Its protein is CASSRTSDYNEQFF. This chain connects TRBV7-9 to TRBJ2-1; 9 nucleotides line up with TRBD2. Looked up from germline, CDR1 is SEHNR and CDR2 is FQNEAQ (reference sequence). The V and J ends lost 5 bases and 3 bases, in that order; junction bases with no gene match: 2. This CDR3 spans 14 amino acids.

This clonotype was found many times. The chain is built from TRBV6-5 and TRBJ1-1; the D gene is possibly TRBD1 (6 bases). V gave up 2 bases and J gave up 6 bases, with 16 bases separating them. The V gene's germline CDR1 is MNHEY and CDR2 SVGAGI. This CDR3 is built from 15 residues. The CDR3 coding sequence is TGTGCCAGCAGTTACCAGGCAGGGGAAGATCCTGAAGCTTTCTTT. This codes for CASSYQAGEDPEAFF.

This clonotype was found a few times. This rearrangement joins TRBV29-1 to TRBJ1-5; D may be TRBD1 (5 bases). Germline V lookup: CDR1 SQVTM, CDR2 ANQGSEA. V gave up 4 bases and J gave up 3 bases, with 10 bases separating them. The CDR3 has 13 residues. The chain's CDR3 is CSVAGPPNQPQHF. The CDR3, as DNA: TGCAGCGTTGCGGGACCCCCCAATCAGCCCCAGCATTTT.

This clonotype was counted between two and nine times. The V and J genes are TRBV3-1 and TRBJ1-2; D ambiguous. The V end was cut by 5 bases, the J end by 4 bases, with 14 bases between. The CDR3 runs 14 residues. Germline V gene lookup returns CDR1 LGHDT and CDR2 YNNKEL (reference sequence). This CDR3 is CASSIRHGRYGYTF. The CDR3 DNA is TGTGCCAGCAGCATACGACACGGACGCTATGGCTACACCTTC.

This clonotype has a handful of counts. The CDR3 sequence: CAISPGQGEFYEQYF. The DNA of the CDR3 is TGTGCCATCAGTCCGGGACAGGGAGAATTTTACGAGCAGTACTTC. V usage is TRBV10-3 and J usage is TRBJ2-7; 9 bases match TRBD1. With 5 bases clipped from V and 4 bases from J, the junction kept 9 bases outside the gene matches. The V gene's germline CDR1 is ENHRY and CDR2 SYGVKD. The CDR3 sequence is 15 residues long.

This clonotype was recorded many times. CDR3 sequence reads: CSAKGGGNQPQHF. CDR3 nucleotide sequence: TGCAGTGCCAAAGGGGGGGGGAATCAGCCCCAGCATTTT. V usage is TRBV20-1 and J usage is TRBJ1-5; a weak D match, TRBD1 (6 bases). CDR3 length: 13 amino acids. From germline, CDR1 is DFQATT and CDR2 SNEGSKA (reference sequence). The V end was cut by 6 bases, the J end by 4 bases, with 13 bases between.

This clonotype was seen ten or more times. CDR3 nucleotides: TGTGCCAGCAGCTCCTCAGGGGTTGATCAGCCCCAGCATTTT. As protein: CASSSSGVDQPQHF. This chain uses TRBV6-1 with TRBJ1-5, with a weak D call TRBD1 (6 bases). This CDR3 has 14 amino acids. Trimming stripped 6 bases from V and 5 bases from J, with 14 bases between. Per the germline V gene, CDR1 is MNHNS and CDR2 is SASEGT.

A few counts support this clonotype. Sequence at one end of the junction differs from germline and may be a read error. This sequence joins TRBV5-1 and TRBJ2-1; 9 bases map to TRBD2. The CDR3 sequence is 15 residues long. Germline CDR1 reads SGHRS; CDR2 reads YFSETQ. The CDR3 is CASSLDLAGYNKQFF. The CDR3, as DNA: TGCGCCAGCAGCTTGGATCTAGCGGGATACAATAAGCAGTTCTTC.

The rearrangement links TRBV7-9 to TRBJ2-7; D call uncertain. The length of the CDR3 is 14 residues. Germline V gene sequence: CDR1 SEHNR, CDR2 FQNEAQ (reference sequence). V lost 5 bases and J lost 3, with 14 bases in between. CDR3 bases: TGTGCCAGCAGCCTTGGGCTTAAGAGCTACGAGCAGTACTTC. Translation gives CASSLGLKSYEQYF.

There are many counts of this clonotype. This rearrangement joins TRBV2 to TRBJ2-1; the D gene is possibly TRBD2 (6 bases). The V and J ends lost 6 bases and 0 bases respectively, with 15 bases between them. Germline CDR1 reads SNHLY; CDR2 reads FYNNEI. This CDR3 has 16 residues. The CDR3 is CASRATSSGSYNEQFF. The CDR3 nucleotides are TGTGCCAGCAGGGCAACTAGCTCGGGCTCCTACAATGAGCAGTTCTTC.

This clonotype was counted at least ten times. This chain connects TRBV2 to TRBJ2-1, with D uncertain. The germline V and J ends were trimmed by 4 bases and 7 bases, with 2 bases remaining between them. The CDR3 runs to 10 residues. Looked up from germline, CDR1 is SNHLY and CDR2 is FYNNEI. CDR3 coding DNA: TGTGCCAGCAGTGCGAATGAGCAGTTCTTC. Protein product: CASSANEQFF.

In its sample, this clonotype was seen many times. The V and J genes are TRBV7-9 and TRBJ1-1; D uncertain. The germline V gene encodes CDR1 SEHNR and CDR2 FQNEAQ (reference sequence). This CDR3 has 12 amino acids. V gave up 5 bases and J gave up 11 bases, with 15 bases separating them. CDR3 bases: TGTGCCAGCAGCGCGTATAACCTGAGGGCTTTCTTT. Protein product: CASSAYNLRAFF.

This clonotype was detected ten times or more. V gene TRBV6-1 combines with J gene TRBJ2-2; D might be TRBD2 (5 bases). The CDR3 contains 15 residues. The germline gives CDR1 MNHNS, CDR2 SASEGT. Trimming pared 7 bases from V and 0 bases from J, leaving 12 bases between. CDR3 loop: CASTRGSANTGELFF. CDR3 DNA: TGTGCCAGCACCCGAGGGTCCGCGAACACCGGGGAGCTGTTTTTT.

This clonotype was recorded many times. The chain employs TRBV9 and TRBJ2-5; tentative D call: TRBD2 (5 bases). Germline V gene lookup returns CDR1 SGDLS and CDR2 YYNGEE. The V gene lost 3 bases and the J gene lost 9 bases, with 12 bases spanning the gap. The CDR3 spans 12 residues. CDR3 residues: CASSEPGMPQYF. CDR3 DNA sequence: TGTGCCAGCAGCGAACCGGGGATGCCCCAGTACTTC.

This clonotype was seen repeatedly, ten times or more. The chain is built from TRBV11-2 and TRBJ2-7, with D unclear. In germline, CDR1 is SGHAT, CDR2 FQNNGV. Trimming cost V 3 bases and J 4 bases, with 13 bases left between them. CDR3 length: 14 residues. In nucleotides, the CDR3 is TGTGCCAGCAGCTTTTCCGGAAGGGCTTACGAGCAGTACTTC. Its protein product is CASSFSGRAYEQYF.

Regarding this clonotype: Given a much more abundant clone one base away, this may be a read error. This chain links TRBV6-2 or TRBV6-3 with TRBJ2-5; D might be TRBD1 or TRBD2, each matching 6 bases. The CDR3 consists of 17 residues. Germline CDR1 is MNHEY and CDR2 is SVGEGT. CDR3 DNA sequence: TGTGCCAGCAGTGAAGAATCAGGGGCGGGGTACCAAGGGACCCAGTACTTC. Translation gives CASSEESGAGYQGTQYF.

The table lists this clonotype with many counts. The rearrangement links TRBV3-1 to TRBJ2-5; TRBD2 agrees at 12 bases. Germline V gene lookup returns CDR1 LGHDT and CDR2 YNNKEL (reference sequence). This CDR3 region has 15 residues. J was trimmed by 7 bases and V by 4 bases; bases with no gene match: 7. Written as DNA, the CDR3 is TGTGCCAGCAGCCGTAGGACTAGCGGGAAAGGGACCCAGTACTTC. Amino acid sequence: CASSRRTSGKGTQYF.